The clone carrying this TCR beta chain showed up just a few times. Antigen specificity is unknown. The sample is drawn from a study of beta chain features in type 1 diabetes. As for the study in general: Comparable age, gender and cell yields were observed in patients relative to healthy donors. The study examined around 99,000,000 sorted cells across all samples.

The V and J ends lost 5 bases and 3 bases respectively, with 11 bases between them. CDR1 MNHNS and CDR2 SASEGT come from the germline V gene. The CDR3 has 14 residues. Expressed TCRB transcripts were sequenced after all isolated RNA was converted to cDNA. Samples of naive, central memory and regulatory T cells yielded a mean of about 3.57 million reads. TCRdb keeps only in-frame clones here, not all; method: immunoSEQ multiplex PCR. The table includes under 800,000 clones, less than 20% detected once. Study-level results: Type 1 diabetes patients showed fewer insertions and more deletions at VDJ junctions.

The source is a young man in good health. Input material: naive CD4+ T cells from blood. The rearrangement joins TRBV6-1 to TRBJ1-5, with D possibly TRBD1 on 6 matching bases. In DNA, the CDR3 is TGTGCCAGCAGTACAGGGAGGGACAATCAGCCCCAGCATTTT. It yields the protein CASSTGRDNQPQHF.